This TCR beta chain was sequenced during a study of Graves' ophthalmopathy and Graves' hyperthyroidism. The overall study: Peripheral blood sampling preceded any treatment and occurred at initial diagnosis.

This CDR3 has 13 residues. Trimming shortened V by 5 bases and J by 1 base, and 9 bases separated the two germline ends. In germline, CDR1 is SQVTM, CDR2 ANQGSEA. The TCR beta CDR3 regions underwent amplification from RNA transcripts. The library came from an HTBI-primed first-round RT-PCR and a second-round multiplex PCR. MiXCR was run by TCRdb on the multiplex PCR reads, yielding one entry per CDR3 protein. The table records around 600,000 distinct CDR3 sequences, 35% to 50% of them present only once. Moderate-to-severe activity, CAS at least 3, NOSPECS at least 4 and duration under 3 months characterized donors with ophthalmopathy. Diagnosis was based on clinical symptoms, serum thyroxine, TRAb, thyroid ultrasound and orbital computed tomography. PBMCs came from approximately 9.6 ml of fresh peripheral blood. This clonotype was seen many times.

The TCR was taken from an adult man with Graves' ophthalmopathy. Sequenced: peripheral blood. V and J are TRBV29-1 and TRBJ1-5, with D perhaps TRBD1 (5 bases). The CDR3, as DNA: TGCAGCGTTTCCGGACACAGCAATCAGCCCCAGCATTTT. It encodes CSVSGHSNQPQHF.